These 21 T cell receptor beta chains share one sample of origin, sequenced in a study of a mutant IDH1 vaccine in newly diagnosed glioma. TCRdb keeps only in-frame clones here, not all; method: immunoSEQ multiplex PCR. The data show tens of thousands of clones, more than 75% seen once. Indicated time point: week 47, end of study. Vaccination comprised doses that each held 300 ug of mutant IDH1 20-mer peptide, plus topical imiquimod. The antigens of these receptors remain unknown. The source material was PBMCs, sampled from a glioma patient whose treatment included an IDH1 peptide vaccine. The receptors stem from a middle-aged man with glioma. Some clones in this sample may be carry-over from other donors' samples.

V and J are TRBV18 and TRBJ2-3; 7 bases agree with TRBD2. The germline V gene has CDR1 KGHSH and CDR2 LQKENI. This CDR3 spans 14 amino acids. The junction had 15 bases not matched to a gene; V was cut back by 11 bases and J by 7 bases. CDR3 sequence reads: CAASRAGELYTQYF. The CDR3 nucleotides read TGTGCCGCCTCCCGGGCGGGGGAGTTGTATACGCAGTATTTT.

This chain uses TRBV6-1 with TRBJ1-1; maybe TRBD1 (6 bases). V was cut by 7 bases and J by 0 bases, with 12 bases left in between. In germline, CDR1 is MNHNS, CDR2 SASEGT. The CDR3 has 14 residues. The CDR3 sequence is CASTGDSMNTEAFF. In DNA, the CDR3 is TGTGCCAGCACAGGGGATTCCATGAACACTGAAGCTTTCTTT.

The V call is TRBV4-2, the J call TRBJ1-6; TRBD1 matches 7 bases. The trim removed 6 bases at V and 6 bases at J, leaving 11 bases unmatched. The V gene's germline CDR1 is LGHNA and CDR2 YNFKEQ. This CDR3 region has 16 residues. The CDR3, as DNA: TGTGCCAGCAGTCTGACAGCCCAGGGGGGTAATTCACCCCTCCACTTT. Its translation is CASSLTAQGGNSPLHF.

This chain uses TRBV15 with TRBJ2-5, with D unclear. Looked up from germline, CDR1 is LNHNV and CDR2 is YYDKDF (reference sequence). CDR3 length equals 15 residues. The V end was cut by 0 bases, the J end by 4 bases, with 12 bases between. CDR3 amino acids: CATSRDGLDLETQYF. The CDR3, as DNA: TGTGCCACCAGCAGAGATGGGCTGGATCTAGAGACCCAGTACTTC.

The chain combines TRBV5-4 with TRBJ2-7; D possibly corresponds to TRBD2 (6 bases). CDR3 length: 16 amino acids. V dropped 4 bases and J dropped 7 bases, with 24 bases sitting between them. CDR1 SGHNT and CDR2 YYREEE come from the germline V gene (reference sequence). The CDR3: CASSKTKRDFVREQYF. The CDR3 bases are TGTGCCAGCAGCAAGACTAAACGGGACTTCGTTAGAGAGCAGTACTTC. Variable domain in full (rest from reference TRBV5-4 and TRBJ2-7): ETGVTQSPTHLIKTRGQQVTLRCSSQSGHNTVSWYQQALGQGPQFIFQYYREEENGRGNFPPRFSGLQFPNYSSELNVNALELDDSALYLCASSKTKRDFVREQYFGPGTRLTVT.

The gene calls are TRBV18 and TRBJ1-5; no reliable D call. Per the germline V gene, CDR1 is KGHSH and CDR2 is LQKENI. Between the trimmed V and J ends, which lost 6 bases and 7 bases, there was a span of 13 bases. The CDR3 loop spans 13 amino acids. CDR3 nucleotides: TGTGCCAGCTCCTTAGACGTGGGGCAGCCCCAGCATTTT. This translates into CASSLDVGQPQHF.

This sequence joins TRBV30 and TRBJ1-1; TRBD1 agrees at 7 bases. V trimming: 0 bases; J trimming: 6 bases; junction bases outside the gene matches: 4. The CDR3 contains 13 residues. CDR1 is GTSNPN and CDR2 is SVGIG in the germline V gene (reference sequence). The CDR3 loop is CAWSVPGTAEAFF. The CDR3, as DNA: TGTGCCTGGAGTGTACCCGGGACAGCTGAAGCTTTCTTT.

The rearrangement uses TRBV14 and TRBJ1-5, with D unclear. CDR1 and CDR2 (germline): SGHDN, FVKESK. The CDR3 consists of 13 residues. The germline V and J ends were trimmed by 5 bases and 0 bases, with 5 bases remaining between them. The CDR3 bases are TGTGCCAGCAGCGTAAGTAGCAATCAGCCCCAGCATTTT. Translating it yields CASSVSSNQPQHF.

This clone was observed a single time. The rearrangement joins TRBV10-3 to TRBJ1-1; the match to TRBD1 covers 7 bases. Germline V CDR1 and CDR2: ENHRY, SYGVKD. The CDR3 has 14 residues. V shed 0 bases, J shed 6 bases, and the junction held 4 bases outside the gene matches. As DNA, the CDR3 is TGTGCCATCAGTGAGTCGACAGGGAGCTCTGAAGCTTTCTTT. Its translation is CAISESTGSSEAFF.

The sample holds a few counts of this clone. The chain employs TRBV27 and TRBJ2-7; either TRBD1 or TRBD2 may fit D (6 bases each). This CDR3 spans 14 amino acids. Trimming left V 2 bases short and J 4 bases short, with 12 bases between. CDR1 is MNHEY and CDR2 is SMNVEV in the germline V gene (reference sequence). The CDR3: CASSLRGALYEQYF. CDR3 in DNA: TGTGCCAGCAGTTTAAGGGGGGCCTTATACGAGCAGTACTTC.

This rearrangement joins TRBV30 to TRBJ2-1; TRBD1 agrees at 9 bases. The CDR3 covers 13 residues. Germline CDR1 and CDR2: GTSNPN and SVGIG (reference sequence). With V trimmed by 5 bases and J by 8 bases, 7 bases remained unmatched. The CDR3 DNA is TGTGCCTGGGCGGGACAGGGTGTCGATGAGCAGTTCTTC. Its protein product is CAWAGQGVDEQFF.

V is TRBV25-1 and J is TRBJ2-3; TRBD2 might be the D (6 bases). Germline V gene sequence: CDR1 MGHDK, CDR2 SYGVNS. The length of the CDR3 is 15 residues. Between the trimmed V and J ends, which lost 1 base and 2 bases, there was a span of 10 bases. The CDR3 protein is CASSEWRGATDTQYF. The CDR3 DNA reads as TGTGCCAGCAGTGAATGGAGGGGAGCCACAGATACGCAGTATTTT.

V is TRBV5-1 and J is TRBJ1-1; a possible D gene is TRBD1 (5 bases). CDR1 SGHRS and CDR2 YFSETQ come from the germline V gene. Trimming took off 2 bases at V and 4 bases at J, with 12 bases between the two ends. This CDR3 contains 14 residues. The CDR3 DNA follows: TGCGCCAGCAGCTTAACAGGAGGCATCACTGAAGCTTTCTTT. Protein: CASSLTGGITEAFF.

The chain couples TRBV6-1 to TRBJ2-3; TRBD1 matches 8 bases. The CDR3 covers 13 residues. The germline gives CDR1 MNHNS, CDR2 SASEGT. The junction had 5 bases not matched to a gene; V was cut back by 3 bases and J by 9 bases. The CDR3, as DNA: TGTGCCAGCAGTGATCGGACAGGGCTGACGCAGTATTTT. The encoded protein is CASSDRTGLTQYF.

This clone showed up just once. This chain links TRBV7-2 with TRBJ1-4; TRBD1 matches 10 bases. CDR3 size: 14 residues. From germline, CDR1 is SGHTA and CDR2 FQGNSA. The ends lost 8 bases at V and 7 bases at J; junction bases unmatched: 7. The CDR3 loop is CASGVGQGVEKLFF. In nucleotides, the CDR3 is TGTGCCAGCGGAGTTGGACAGGGGGTTGAAAAACTGTTTTTT.

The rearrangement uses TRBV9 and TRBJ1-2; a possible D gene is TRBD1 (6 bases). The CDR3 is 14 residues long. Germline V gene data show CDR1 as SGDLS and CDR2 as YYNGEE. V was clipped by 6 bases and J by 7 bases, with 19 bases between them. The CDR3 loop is CASTLSRRGAGYTF. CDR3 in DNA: TGTGCCAGCACCCTATCGCGCCGGGGGGCTGGCTACACCTTC.

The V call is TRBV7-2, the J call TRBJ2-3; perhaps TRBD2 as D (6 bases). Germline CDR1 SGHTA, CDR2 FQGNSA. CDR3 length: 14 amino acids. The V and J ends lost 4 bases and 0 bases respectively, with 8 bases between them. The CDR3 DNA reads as TGTGCCAGCAGCTCCCGGGAGAGCACAGATACGCAGTATTTT. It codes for CASSSRESTDTQYF.

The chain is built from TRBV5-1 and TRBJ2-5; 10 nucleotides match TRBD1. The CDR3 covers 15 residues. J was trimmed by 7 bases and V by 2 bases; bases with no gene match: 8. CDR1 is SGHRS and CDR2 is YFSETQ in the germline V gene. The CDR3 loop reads CASSFETGGAGTQYF. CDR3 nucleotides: TGCGCCAGCAGCTTCGAGACAGGGGGCGCAGGGACCCAGTACTTC.

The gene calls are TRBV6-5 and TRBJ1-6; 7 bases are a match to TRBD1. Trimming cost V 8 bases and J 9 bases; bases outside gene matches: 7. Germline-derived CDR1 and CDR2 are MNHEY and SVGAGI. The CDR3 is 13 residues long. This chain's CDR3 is CASFQGEGSPLHF. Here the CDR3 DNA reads TGTGCCAGCTTCCAGGGGGAGGGTTCACCCCTCCACTTT.

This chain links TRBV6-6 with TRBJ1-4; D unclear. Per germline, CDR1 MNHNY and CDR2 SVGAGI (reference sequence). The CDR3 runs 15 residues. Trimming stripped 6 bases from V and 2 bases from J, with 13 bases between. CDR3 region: CASSPIGDTNEKLFF. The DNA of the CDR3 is TGTGCCAGCAGCCCAATCGGCGACACTAATGAAAAACTGTTTTTT.

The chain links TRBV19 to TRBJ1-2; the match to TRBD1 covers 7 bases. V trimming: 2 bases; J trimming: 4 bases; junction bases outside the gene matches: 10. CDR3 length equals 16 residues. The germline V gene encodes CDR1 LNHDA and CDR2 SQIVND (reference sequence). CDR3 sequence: CASSIPTPTGLYGYTF. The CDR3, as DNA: TGTGCCAGTAGTATACCGACCCCGACAGGGCTCTATGGCTACACCTTC.